The next 24 T cell receptor beta chains were all read from a single sample in a study of blood T cells in healthy people across ages. Primers used in a second PCR of about 7 to 12 cycles were a sample-barcoded 5' primer and a J-beta primer mix. TCRdb analysed the 5' RACE reads with MiXCR anew, one entry per CDR3 protein. This table holds 1.5 million to 2 million distinct CDR3 sequences, almost 35% found once. What was sequenced was blood. The receptors were sampled from a young woman in good health.

This clonotype was seen a handful of times. This CDR3 reads CASSQARDTMNTEAFF. CDR3 bases: TGCGCCAGCAGCCAAGCTAGGGACACTATGAACACTGAAGCTTTCTTT. V is TRBV4-1 and J is TRBJ1-1, with a tentative D call TRBD1 (6 bases). The CDR3 is 16 residues long. Germline V lookup: CDR1 MGHRA, CDR2 YSYEKL. Trimming took off 1 base at V and 0 bases at J, with 12 bases between the two ends.

The chain employs TRBV29-1 and TRBJ1-2; D not certain. Looked up from germline, CDR1 is SQVTM and CDR2 is ANQGSEA. The CDR3 extends over 12 amino acids. Trimming cost V 7 bases and J 2 bases, with 11 bases left between them. CDR3 residues: CSGLMSNYGYTF. Written as DNA, the CDR3 is TGCAGCGGACTTATGAGCAACTATGGCTACACCTTC.

This chain uses TRBV20-1 with TRBJ2-1; TRBD2 aligns across 9 bases. The CDR3 is made up of 15 amino acids. Germline V gene sequence: CDR1 DFQATT, CDR2 SNEGSKA (reference sequence). V lost 3 bases, J lost 5 bases, and 8 bases stayed unmatched. As DNA, the CDR3 is TGCAGTGCTAGTATTTCTAGCGGGAAGCACAATGAGCAGTTCTTC. This codes for CSASISSGKHNEQFF.

The CDR3 sequence is CASSLGTANPYEQYF. The CDR3, as DNA: TGTGCCAGCAGCCTTGGGACCGCGAATCCCTACGAGCAGTACTTC. The V gene is TRBV3-1, the J gene TRBJ2-7; tentatively, D is TRBD1 or TRBD2 (5 bases each). Germline CDR1 LGHDT, CDR2 YNNKEL (reference sequence). This CDR3 is built from 15 residues. V dropped 4 bases and J dropped 2 bases, with 15 bases sitting between them.

This clonotype was counted between two and nine times. The rearrangement links TRBV7-9 to TRBJ2-7, with no clear D. The length of the CDR3 is 15 residues. Germline loops: CDR1 SEHNR, CDR2 FQNEAQ (reference sequence). V dropped 4 bases and J dropped 1 base, with 14 bases sitting between them. The CDR3 DNA reads TGTGCCAGCAGCTATGTCCCAACTGCTTCCTACGAGCAGTACTTC. Residues: CASSYVPTASYEQYF.

This clonotype came up a few times. The rearrangement joins TRBV13 to TRBJ2-7, with TRBD1 matching over 9 bases. The CDR3 spans 16 residues. From germline, CDR1 is PRHDT and CDR2 FYEKMQ (reference sequence). The ends lost 5 bases at V and 4 bases at J; junction bases unmatched: 12. The CDR3 region is CASSTASGTGFYEQYF. CDR3 nucleotides: TGTGCCAGCAGCACGGCCTCCGGGACAGGGTTTTACGAGCAGTACTTC.

V usage is TRBV27 and J usage is TRBJ2-7; unclear D gene. V lost 3 bases and J lost 6, with 12 bases in between. Per the germline V gene, CDR1 is MNHEY and CDR2 is SMNVEV (reference sequence). The CDR3 runs 13 residues. The CDR3 region is CASSFSPASEQYF. The CDR3 DNA reads as TGTGCCAGCAGTTTCTCCCCAGCCTCCGAGCAGTACTTC.

This clonotype was counted ten times or more. The gene calls are TRBV30 and TRBJ2-5, with D hard to call. CDR3 length equals 14 residues. Germline V gives CDR1 GTSNPN, CDR2 SVGIG (reference sequence). V lost 0 bases, J lost 0 bases, and 8 bases lay in between. The CDR3 nucleotides are TGTGCCTGGAGTGTCGAGGAGTACCAAGAGACCCAGTACTTC. It is translated as CAWSVEEYQETQYF.

The V call is TRBV6-2 or TRBV6-3, the J call TRBJ2-7; no reliable D call. This CDR3 comprises 11 residues. Germline CDR1 MNHEY, CDR2 SVGEGT. Deletions cut 10 bases from V and 5 bases from J, with 12 bases between. CDR3 amino acids: CATTVRNEQYF. The CDR3 DNA is TGTGCCACCACGGTGAGAAACGAGCAGTACTTC.

Only a few counts were recorded for this clonotype. The chain is built from TRBV4-2 and TRBJ1-4, with TRBD1 matching over 10 bases. The CDR3 has 15 residues. J was trimmed by 10 bases and V by 3 bases; bases with no gene match: 8. The V gene's germline CDR1 is LGHNA and CDR2 YNFKEQ. The CDR3 is CASSQERDRGGKLFF. The CDR3 bases are TGTGCCAGCAGCCAGGAGCGGGACAGGGGTGGAAAACTGTTTTTT.

This clonotype was counted between two and nine times. The chain recombines TRBV24-1 with TRBJ2-3, with D possibly matching TRBD2 (6 bases). Germline CDR1 reads KGHDR; CDR2 reads SFDVKD. The V and J ends lost 2 bases and 3 bases respectively, with 20 bases between them. The CDR3 runs to 18 residues. This CDR3 is CATSDSSLRGSRTDTQYF. The DNA of the CDR3 is TGTGCCACCAGTGATTCGTCCCTGCGGGGTAGTAGAACAGATACGCAGTATTTT.

In this sample, this clonotype turned up a few times. The chain combines TRBV12-3 or TRBV12-4 with TRBJ1-5; no clear D gene. The CDR3 is 17 residues long. With 6 bases removed from V and 0 bases from J, the gap between germline ends came to 18 bases. The CDR3, as DNA: TGTGCCAGCAGCCTGGCGTCAAGAATATATAGCAATCAGCCCCAGCATTTT. Protein product: CASSLASRIYSNQPQHF.

This clonotype appeared a few times. The genes are TRBV9 and TRBJ2-7; D may be TRBD1 (6 bases). Per the germline V gene, CDR1 is SGDLS and CDR2 is YYNGEE. CDR3 size: 19 residues. V was shortened by 4 bases and J by 2 bases, with 28 bases between the two germline ends. The CDR3 DNA reads TGTGCCAGCAGCCCCCAGCCCCGGACAGCCACCAACACTCCCTACGAGCAGTACTTC. It yields the protein CASSPQPRTATNTPYEQYF.

The chain has TRBV5-5 and TRBJ2-3, with D possibly called TRBD1 or TRBD2 (6 bases each). V was cut by 3 bases and J by 4 bases, with 18 bases left in between. Germline CDR1 is SGHKS and CDR2 is YYEKEE (reference sequence). The CDR3 is 16 amino acids. The CDR3 DNA reads TGTGCCAGCAGCTCGCTACTAGCAGGGGCGGCAGATACGCAGTATTTT. The encoded protein is CASSSLLAGAADTQYF.

This clonotype was picked up many times. V gene TRBV7-8 combines with J gene TRBJ2-5; D is unresolved. V was pared by 5 bases and J by 5 bases, with 9 bases between. Germline V lookup: CDR1 SGHVS, CDR2 FQNEAQ. The CDR3 contains 12 residues. The CDR3 reads CASSTTRETQYF. The CDR3 DNA is TGTGCCAGCAGCACGACTCGGGAGACCCAGTACTTC.

CDR3 loop: CASSYNAAGTKNRDTQYF. DNA for the CDR3: TGTGCCAGCAGTTACAACGCCGCCGGGACTAAGAATCGAGATACGCAGTATTTT. The V call is TRBV6-5, the J call TRBJ2-3, with 7 bases aligning to TRBD2. Germline-derived CDR1 and CDR2 are MNHEY and SVGAGI. Germline trimming cut 2 bases from V and 5 bases from J; bases unmatched to any gene: 16. The CDR3 is 18 amino acids.

V and J are TRBV6-1 and TRBJ1-4; 7 positions agree with TRBD1. The length of the CDR3 is 16 residues. With 6 bases clipped from V and 6 bases from J, the junction kept 13 bases outside the gene matches. The germline V gene encodes CDR1 MNHNS and CDR2 SASEGT. The CDR3 nucleotides are TGTGCCAGCAGGCCTGGGAGGGGGCGCCTTGATGAAAAACTGTTTTTT. Encoded protein: CASRPGRGRLDEKLFF.

Remarks on this clonotype: A read error may produce the germline difference seen at one junction end. This chain links TRBV28 with TRBJ2-1, with 14 bases identical to TRBD2. CDR3 length equals 18 residues. Looked up from germline, CDR1 is MDHEN and CDR2 is SYDVKM. CDR3 sequence (DNA): TGTGCCAGCAGTTTTAGGGCACCGGGACTAGCGGGAGATAATGAGCAGGTCTTC. Protein: CASSFRAPGLAGDNEQVF.

V usage is TRBV20-1 and J usage is TRBJ2-3, with D unclear. Germline-derived CDR1 and CDR2 are DFQATT and SNEGSKA (reference sequence). The CDR3 contains 14 residues. V was trimmed by 3 bases and J by 2 bases, leaving 12 bases between them. CDR3 amino acids: CSARSEDHTDTQYF. The CDR3 coding sequence is TGCAGTGCTAGGAGTGAGGACCACACAGATACGCAGTATTTT.

The table lists this clonotype with a few counts. The chain has TRBV6-2 or TRBV6-3 and TRBJ2-1; D is unclear. From germline, CDR1 is MNHEY and CDR2 SVGEGT. This CDR3 contains 13 residues. V was clipped by 6 bases and J by 9 bases, with 15 bases between them. CDR3 DNA: TGTGCCAGCAGCAACCCCCGGACCAGTGAGCAGTTCTTC. Residues: CASSNPRTSEQFF.

This clonotype was observed many times. The genes are TRBV29-1 and TRBJ2-7; 7 bases align to TRBD1. V dropped 4 bases and J dropped 5; count of bases not matched to a gene: 5. In germline, CDR1 is SQVTM, CDR2 ANQGSEA. This CDR3 spans 12 amino acids. The DNA of the CDR3 is TGCAGCGTTGGACAGGGCGGCAACGAGCAGTACTTC. Its translation: CSVGQGGNEQYF.

The J gene is TRBJ2-2, the V gene TRBV10-3; 7 bases are shared with TRBD1. Germline V gene data show CDR1 as ENHRY and CDR2 as SYGVKD. The CDR3 has 15 amino acids. V dropped 2 bases and J dropped 5; count of bases not matched to a gene: 5. The CDR3 DNA is TGTGCCATCAGTGAGGGGGACAGCAGAACCGGGGAGCTGTTTTTT. Amino acid sequence: CAISEGDSRTGELFF.

The V and J genes are TRBV7-2 and TRBJ2-5; D remains unclear. The CDR3 totals 15 residues. Trimming took 1 base from V and 1 from J, leaving 10 bases between them. Germline CDR1 SGHTA, CDR2 FQGNSA. The CDR3 nucleotides are TGTGCCAGCAGCTTAGTTCGTTGGGGCCAAGAGACCCAGTACTTC. Residues: CASSLVRWGQETQYF.

A word on this clonotype: One end of the junction is discordant with germline, which a read error may explain. The V and J genes are TRBV5-1 and TRBJ2-1; weak D call: TRBD2 (6 bases). Germline V gene data show CDR1 as SGHRS and CDR2 as YFSETQ. The length of the CDR3 is 17 residues. The CDR3 DNA reads TGCGCCGGCAGCTTGGGAGTAGCGGCGCCGATCGACAATGAGCAGTTCTTC. It is translated as CAGSLGVAAPIDNEQFF.